The 2 T cell receptor beta chains below come from one sample, sequenced in a study of spatial heterogeneity in lung cancer. The antigens of these receptors remain unknown. General study points: Intratumoral expanded alpha and beta TCR counts were found to track tumor mutation counts.

TCRdb passed the 5' RACE reads through MiXCR, listing each CDR3 protein once. The data contain some 9,800 distinct CDR3 sequences, 45% to 65% of them singletons. Sample time point: sample taken at primary tumor resection. This material consisted of lung tumor tissue, taken at surgery. The receptors come from a female donor with early-stage non-small cell lung cancer.

By share, this clonotype ranks as hyperexpanded (1% or more). This beta chain is off target for a library built for alpha chains, so its abundance means little. The gene calls are TRBV28 and TRBJ1-5, with TRBD1 as a possible D gene (5 bases). From germline, CDR1 is MDHEN and CDR2 SYDVKM. V was trimmed by 6 bases and J by 7 bases, leaving 16 bases between them. The CDR3 has 14 amino acids. The DNA for the CDR3 is TGTGCCAGCAGCGTCATGGGGGTAAGGCAGCCCCAGCATTTT. Translation: CASSVMGVRQPQHF.

As for this clonotype: A library made for alpha chains picked up this beta chain off target, so its size means little. V is TRBV6-1 and J is TRBJ2-7; a weak D match, TRBD1 (5 bases). Germline assignment: CDR1 MNHNS and CDR2 SASEGT. The CDR3 is 14 residues long. The V end lost 6 bases, the J end lost 2 bases, and 14 bases lay between the germline ends. Here the CDR3 DNA reads TGTGCCAGCAGCGCAACGAAGGGGCCCTACGAGCAGTACTTC. It yields the protein CASSATKGPYEQYF.